A selection of T cell receptor beta chains follows, all from one sample in a study of T cells after posttransplantation cyclophosphamide. Produced via immunoSEQ multiplex PCR; TCRdb's table is partial and in-frame only. The table lists about 16,000 clones, 85% to 95% of them singletons, with 0.25% to 0.3% in the top ten. The sample taken for sequencing was naive CD4+ T cells sorted from blood. The receptors shown here come from a woman aged 50 to 65 in good health and a related stem cell transplant donor. Each CDR3 is given with its conserved first and last residue. Each record gives: V gene, J gene, clone size, D gene, CDR3 protein, CDR3 DNA. D genes are given only for firm matches. Expanded clones get a size class; other rows say once, few or many, or leave the size out.

>TRBV28|TRBJ2-5|NA|NA
CASSSLPTVEETQYF
TGTGCCAGCAGTTCTCTTCCTACAGTCGAAGAGACCCAGTACTTC
>TRBV7-9|TRBJ2-7|NA|NA
CASSLTQFYEQYF
TGTGCCAGCAGCTTAACACAGTTCTACGAGCAGTACTTC
>TRBV4-3|TRBJ1-1|NA|NA
CASSQDPFRGEAFF
TGCGCCAGCAGCCAAGATCCGTTTCGGGGAGAAGCTTTCTTT
>TRBV28|TRBJ1-1|NA|TRBD1
CASSLPRQGLRTEAFF
TGTGCCAGCAGTTTACCGCGACAGGGGTTGAGGACTGAAGCTTTCTTT
>TRBV9|TRBJ2-3|NA|NA
CASSYRETDTQYF
TGTGCCAGCAGCTACAGGGAAACAGATACGCAGTATTTT
>TRBV2|TRBJ2-3|NA|NA
CASSELSATDTQYF
TGTGCCAGCTCGGAGTTAAGTGCCACAGATACGCAGTATTTT
>TRBV4-3|TRBJ2-5|NA|TRBD1
CASSLDRGETQYF
TGCGCCAGCAGCCTGGACAGGGGAGAGACCCAGTACTTC
>TRBV5-1|TRBJ2-3|NA|TRBD2
CASSRLGGSTDTQYF
TGCGCCAGCAGCCGATTGGGGGGGTCCACAGATACGCAGTATTTT
>TRBV5-1|TRBJ2-7|NA|NA
CASSRSSAGLLYEQYF
TGCGCCAGCAGCAGATCTAGCGCGGGCTTGCTCTACGAGCAGTACTTC
>TRBV9|TRBJ2-7|NA|TRBD2
CASSLGLAPSEQYF
TGTGCCAGCAGCCTGGGACTAGCGCCAAGCGAGCAGTACTTC
>TRBV5-6|TRBJ2-1|NA|NA
CASSRGAGVSYNEQFF
TGTGCCAGCAGCCGGGGGGCGGGAGTATCCTACAATGAGCAGTTCTTC
>TRBV6-4|TRBJ2-2|NA|TRBD2
CASSPTGGRNTGELFF
TGTGCCAGCAGTCCCACGGGAGGTCGTAACACCGGGGAGCTGTTTTTT
>TRBV5-1|TRBJ2-2|NA|NA
CASSLVDPSEGELFF
TGCGCCAGCAGCTTGGTTGATCCCTCTGAGGGGGAGCTGTTTTTT
>TRBV7-2|TRBJ2-5|NA|TRBD2
CASSLAGLASETQYF
TGTGCCAGCAGCTTAGCCGGACTAGCTTCGGAGACCCAGTACTTC
>TRBV5-8|TRBJ2-7|NA|TRBD1
CASSDLGQVAYEQYF
TGTGCCAGCAGTGACTTGGGACAGGTAGCCTACGAGCAGTACTTC
>TRBV5-8|TRBJ1-2|NA|TRBD1
CASSKDRGRYYGYTF
TGTGCCAGCAGCAAAGACAGGGGGCGATACTATGGCTACACCTTC
>TRBV2|TRBJ1-1|once|NA
CASSLGGRNTEAFF
TGTGCCAGCAGTCTCGGGGGGAGGAACACTGAAGCTTTCTTT
>TRBV30|TRBJ2-1|NA|NA
CAWGRTRRAEGNEQFF
TGTGCCTGGGGGAGAACCCGGAGGGCCGAGGGGAATGAGCAGTTCTTC
>TRBV6-5|TRBJ2-6|NA|TRBD2
CASSYGRGPGANVLTF
TGTGCCAGCAGTTACGGGAGGGGACCCGGGGCCAACGTCCTGACTTTC
>TRBV6-1|TRBJ1-6|NA|NA
CASSEPGHRLGSLHF
TGTGCCAGCAGTGAACCTGGACATCGGCTTGGTTCCCTCCACTTT
>TRBV7-2|TRBJ2-7|once|TRBD2
CASSSTSGRAYEQYF
TGTGCCAGCAGCTCGACTAGCGGGAGGGCCTACGAGCAGTACTTC
>TRBV5-6|TRBJ2-7|NA|NA
CASSPGLIYEQYF
TGTGCCAGCAGCCCCGGACTGATATACGAGCAGTACTTC
>TRBV28|TRBJ2-7|NA|TRBD2
CASSSTRGLANTLF
TGTGCCAGCAGTTCGACCCGGGGACTAGCGAACACCCTCTTC
>TRBV19|TRBJ1-4|few|NA
CASSVGSPGNEKLFF
TGTGCCAGTAGTGTCGGATCCCCCGGGAATGAAAAACTGTTTTTT
>TRBV6-6|TRBJ2-3|NA|TRBD2
CASSGLAGGADTQYF
TGTGCCAGCAGTGGGCTAGCGGGAGGGGCAGATACGCAGTATTTT
>TRBV30|TRBJ2-3|NA|TRBD2
CARARGHSGRAEAYTQYF
TGTGCCAGAGCCCGAGGGCATAGCGGGAGGGCCGAGGCATATACGCAGTATTTT
>TRBV19|TRBJ2-3|NA|NA
CASRPQGGTDTQYF
TGTGCCAGTCGTCCACAGGGTGGGACAGATACGCAGTATTTT
>TRBV9|TRBJ2-5|NA|TRBD2
CASSVGAGGHQETQYF
TGTGCCAGCAGCGTAGGAGCGGGAGGGCATCAAGAGACCCAGTACTTC
>TRBV28|TRBJ2-3|once|TRBD1
CASSLQGATQYF
TGTGCCAGCAGTCTACAGGGGGCGACGCAGTATTTT
>TRBV5-8|TRBJ2-3|NA|TRBD1
CASSSSYPTGGLSTDTQYF
TGTGCCAGCAGCAGTAGCTACCCCACAGGGGGCCTAAGCACAGATACGCAGTATTTT
>TRBV10-2|TRBJ2-7|NA|TRBD2
CASSESKLAGGWEQYF
TGCGCCAGCAGTGAGTCGAAACTAGCGGGAGGATGGGAGCAGTACTTC
>TRBV5-1|TRBJ2-1|NA|TRBD2
CASSRTSGVSYNEQFF
TGCGCCAGCAGCCGTACTAGCGGGGTATCCTACAATGAGCAGTTCTTC
>TRBV9|TRBJ2-1|once|NA
CASSVDSAFVSEQFF
TGTGCCAGCAGCGTAGATAGCGCCTTCGTTAGTGAGCAGTTCTTC
>TRBV9|TRBJ2-3|NA|NA
CASSALTPGTDTQYF
TGTGCCAGCAGCGCCCTCACACCTGGCACAGATACGCAGTATTTT
>TRBV4-2|TRBJ1-5|NA|TRBD1
CASSQNTGVSNQPQHF
TGTGCCAGCAGCCAAAATACAGGGGTTAGTAATCAGCCCCAGCATTTT
>TRBV7-3|TRBJ2-5|NA|NA
CASSLTAADTGTQYF
TGTGCCAGCAGCTTAACGGCGGCGGATACGGGGACCCAGTACTTC
>TRBV18|TRBJ2-7|NA|TRBD2
CASSPRASGTYEQYF
TGTGCCAGCTCACCAAGGGCTAGCGGGACCTACGAGCAGTACTTC